These T cell receptor beta chains were read from a single sample in a study of CD8 T cells in ankylosing spondylitis. TCRdb fed the 5' RACE reads into MiXCR, producing one record per CDR3 protein. Counted here are around 140,000 distinct CDR3 sequences, roughly 10% occurring once; the ten biggest clones make up 4.1%. The source material was blood, either unsorted or a sorted T cell fraction (not recorded which). These receptors were collected from a female donor with ankylosing spondylitis or in good health (not recorded which). The CDR3 runs from the conserved cysteine through the conserved F or W. The D gene is left open where the match is weak. The size field reads once, few or many counts, or a class when the clone is expanded.

D gene: .; J gene: TRBJ2-7; clone size: few; V gene: TRBV20-1; CDR3 protein: CSASAAGISYEQYF; CDR3 DNA: TGCAGTGCTAGTGCAGCGGGTATCTCCTACGAGCAGTACTTC
D gene: .; J gene: TRBJ2-3; clone size: many; V gene: TRBV20-1; CDR3 protein: CSARPPTDTQYF; CDR3 DNA: TGCAGTGCCCGCCCTCCCACAGATACGCAGTATTTT
D gene: .; J gene: TRBJ1-1; clone size: many; V gene: TRBV5-1; CDR3 protein: CASSQGPANTEAFF; CDR3 DNA: TGCGCCAGTTCGCAGGGGCCAGCCAACACTGAAGCTTTCTTT
D gene: .; J gene: TRBJ2-3; clone size: many; V gene: TRBV29-1; CDR3 protein: CSPRREPTDTQYF; CDR3 DNA: TGCAGCCCCCGGAGGGAACCCACAGATACGCAGTATTTT
D gene: .; J gene: TRBJ2-5; clone size: many; V gene: TRBV12-3/TRBV12-4; CDR3 protein: CASSPRRAEKETQYF; CDR3 DNA: TGTGCCAGCAGTCCGCGAAGGGCTGAAAAAGAGACCCAGTACTTC
D gene: TRBD1; J gene: TRBJ1-5; clone size: many; V gene: TRBV12-3/TRBV12-4; CDR3 protein: CASRGTGGFQPQHF; CDR3 DNA: TGTGCCAGCAGAGGGACAGGGGGCTTTCAGCCCCAGCATTTT
D gene: .; J gene: TRBJ1-1; clone size: many; V gene: TRBV11-2; CDR3 protein: CASSFTPGRTEAFF; CDR3 DNA: TGTGCCAGCAGCTTTACCCCGGGCAGGACTGAAGCTTTCTTT
D gene: .; J gene: TRBJ2-1; clone size: many; V gene: TRBV6-5; CDR3 protein: CASSFSESSYNEQFF; CDR3 DNA: TGTGCCAGCAGTTTTTCTGAGAGCTCCTACAATGAGCAGTTCTTC
D gene: .; J gene: TRBJ1-6; clone size: many; V gene: TRBV28; CDR3 protein: CASSLSGGVWDSPLHF; CDR3 DNA: TGTGCCAGCAGTTTATCGGGGGGCGTTTGGGATTCACCCCTCCACTTT
D gene: .; J gene: TRBJ1-2; clone size: many; V gene: TRBV10-2; CDR3 protein: CASSEGPNYGYTF; CDR3 DNA: TGCGCCAGCAGTGAAGGCCCTAACTATGGCTACACCTTC
D gene: .; J gene: TRBJ2-5; clone size: few; V gene: TRBV10-1; CDR3 protein: CASSESGGQETQYF; CDR3 DNA: TGCGCCAGCAGTGAGTCAGGGGGCCAAGAGACCCAGTACTTC
D gene: TRBD1; J gene: TRBJ2-2; clone size: many; V gene: TRBV2; CDR3 protein: CASRRQGSNTGELFF; CDR3 DNA: TGTGCCAGCAGGCGACAGGGGTCGAACACCGGGGAGCTGTTTTTT
D gene: TRBD2; J gene: TRBJ2-7; clone size: many; V gene: TRBV20-1; CDR3 protein: CSARGLAGNPYEQYF; CDR3 DNA: TGCAGTGCTAGGGGACTAGCGGGGAATCCCTACGAGCAGTACTTC
D gene: .; J gene: TRBJ2-7; clone size: few; V gene: TRBV20-1; CDR3 protein: CSALGLDEQYF; CDR3 DNA: TGCAGTGCTTTGGGACTGGACGAGCAGTACTTC
D gene: .; J gene: TRBJ2-2; clone size: many; V gene: TRBV5-1; CDR3 protein: CASSLEVGELFF; CDR3 DNA: TGCGCCAGCAGCTTGGAGGTCGGGGAGCTGTTTTTT
D gene: .; J gene: TRBJ1-1; clone size: many; V gene: TRBV5-1; CDR3 protein: CASSLVQGGTEAFF; CDR3 DNA: TGCGCCAGCAGCTTGGTCCAGGGAGGCACTGAAGCTTTCTTT
D gene: .; J gene: TRBJ1-2; clone size: many; V gene: TRBV18; CDR3 protein: CASSPTQNYGYTF; CDR3 DNA: TGTGCCAGCTCTCCAACACAGAACTATGGCTACACCTTC
D gene: TRBD2; J gene: TRBJ2-7; clone size: few; V gene: TRBV7-2; CDR3 protein: CASSRSGASGRPLNEQYF; CDR3 DNA: TGTGCCAGCAGCCGTTCTGGGGCTAGCGGGAGGCCCCTAAACGAGCAGTACTTC
D gene: .; J gene: TRBJ1-2; clone size: many; V gene: TRBV2; CDR3 protein: CASRYNNLYGYTF; CDR3 DNA: TGTGCCAGCAGGTATAACAACCTCTATGGCTACACCTTC
D gene: .; J gene: TRBJ1-2; clone size: many; V gene: TRBV6-5; CDR3 protein: CASSYGAGTYGYTF; CDR3 DNA: TGTGCCAGCAGTTACGGGGCAGGAACTTATGGCTACACCTTC
D gene: .; J gene: TRBJ1-2; clone size: many; V gene: TRBV7-8; CDR3 protein: CASSLDYFVGANYGYTF; CDR3 DNA: TGTGCCAGCAGCTTGGATTACTTTGTGGGCGCTAACTATGGCTACACCTTC
D gene: .; J gene: TRBJ1-6; clone size: many; V gene: TRBV25-1; CDR3 protein: CASSAGADNSPLHF; CDR3 DNA: TGTGCCAGCAGTGCAGGGGCAGATAATTCACCCCTCCACTTT